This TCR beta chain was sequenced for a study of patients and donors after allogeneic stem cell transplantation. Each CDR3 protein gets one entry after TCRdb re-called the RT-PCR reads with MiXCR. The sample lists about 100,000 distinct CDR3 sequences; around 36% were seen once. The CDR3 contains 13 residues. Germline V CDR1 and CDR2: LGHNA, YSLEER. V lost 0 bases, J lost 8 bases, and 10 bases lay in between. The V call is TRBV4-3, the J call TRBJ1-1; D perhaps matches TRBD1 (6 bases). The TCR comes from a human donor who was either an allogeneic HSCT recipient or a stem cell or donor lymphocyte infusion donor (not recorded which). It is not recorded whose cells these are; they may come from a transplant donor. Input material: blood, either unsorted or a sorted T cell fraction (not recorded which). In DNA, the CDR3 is TGCGCCAGCAGCCAAGAGTTCGGACAGGAAGCTTTCTTT. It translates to CASSQEFGQEAFF.